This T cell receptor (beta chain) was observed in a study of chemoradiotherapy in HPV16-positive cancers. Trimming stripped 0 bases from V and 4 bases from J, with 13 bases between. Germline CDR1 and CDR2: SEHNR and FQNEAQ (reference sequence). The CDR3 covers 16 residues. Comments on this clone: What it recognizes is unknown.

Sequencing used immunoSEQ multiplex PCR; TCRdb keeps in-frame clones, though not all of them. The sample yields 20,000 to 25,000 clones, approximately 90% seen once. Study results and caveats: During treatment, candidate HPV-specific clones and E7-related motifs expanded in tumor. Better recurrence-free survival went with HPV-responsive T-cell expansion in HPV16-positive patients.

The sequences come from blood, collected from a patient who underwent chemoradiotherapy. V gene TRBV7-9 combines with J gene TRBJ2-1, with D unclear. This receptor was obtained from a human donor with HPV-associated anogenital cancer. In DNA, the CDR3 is TGTGCCAGCAGCTTAGCGCTGGCAGGAAGATACAATGAGCAGTTCTTC. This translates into CASSLALAGRYNEQFF.